These 21 T cell receptor beta chains share one sample of origin, sequenced in a study of spatial heterogeneity in lung cancer. Time point denoted: blood at routine non-recurrence follow-up after resection. Material for sequencing was whole RNA from tumor, nontumor lung or frozen PBMC, left unsorted. MiXCR, run by TCRdb on the 5' RACE reads, gives a single entry per CDR3 protein. Here the sample spans roughly 120,000 distinct CDR3 sequences, more than 9% being singletons. The sequencing here drew on PBMCs, taken at follow-up. These receptors all come from a male donor with early-stage non-small cell lung cancer.

The J gene is TRBJ2-7, the V gene TRBV19; tentatively, D is TRBD2 (6 bases). Trimming removed 3 bases from V and 4 bases from J, with 31 bases in between. The CDR3 sequence is 20 residues long. Germline V gives CDR1 LNHDA, CDR2 SQIVND (reference sequence). This CDR3 is CASSIVRPRSPQTRGYEQYF. The CDR3, as DNA: TGTGCCAGTAGTATCGTGCGGCCCCGCTCACCCCAGACTAGGGGTTACGAGCAGTACTTC.

At least ten counts were recorded for this clonotype. V is TRBV27 and J is TRBJ2-2, with TRBD1 matching over 8 bases. Germline CDR1 and CDR2: MNHEY and SMNVEV (reference sequence). The CDR3 is 14 residues long. V dropped 6 bases and J dropped 2; count of bases not matched to a gene: 2. As DNA, the CDR3 is TGTGCCAGCAGGGACAGGGTAAACACCGGGGAGCTGTTTTTT. This gives the protein CASRDRVNTGELFF.

This clonotype was found many times. The chain employs TRBV9 and TRBJ2-5, with D hard to call. Germline assignment: CDR1 SGDLS and CDR2 YYNGEE. The germline V and J ends were trimmed by 0 bases and 5 bases, with 8 bases remaining between them. The CDR3 extends over 13 amino acids. The CDR3 spells CASSVGLEETQYF. As DNA, the CDR3 is TGTGCCAGCAGCGTAGGGCTAGAGGAGACCCAGTACTTC.

This clonotype was seen a handful of times. V is TRBV6-5 and J is TRBJ2-5; a weak D match, TRBD2 (7 bases). The CDR3 sequence is 17 residues long. The germline V and J ends were trimmed by 6 bases and 4 bases, with 24 bases remaining between them. In germline, CDR1 is MNHEY, CDR2 SVGAGI. The CDR3 DNA reads as TGTGCCAGCAGACGCCCCGGGGCGGGGGCCTCCGGAGAGACCCAGTACTTC. This codes for CASRRPGAGASGETQYF.

About this clonotype: The junction departs from germline at one end; a sequencing error may be responsible. The rearrangement joins TRBV7-3 to TRBJ1-1, with TRBD1 matching 9 bases. There are 15 residues in the CDR3. Germline loops: CDR1 SGHTA, CDR2 FQGTGA. CDR3 region: CASSLTGGVDTEAFF. The CDR3 DNA follows: TGTGCCAGCAGCCTAACAGGGGGCGTGGACACTGAAGCTTTCTTT. Combining the CDR3 with reference TRBV7-3 and TRBJ1-1 gives the whole variable domain GAGVSQTPSNKVTEKGKYVELRCDPISGHTALYWYRQSLGQGPEFLIYFQGTGAADDSGLPNDRFFAVRPEGSVSTLKIQRTERGDSAVYLCASSLTGGVDTEAFFGQGTRLTVV.

This clonotype occurred many times. The chain uses TRBV5-1 and TRBJ1-6, with D perhaps matching TRBD1 (6 bases). Germline assignment: CDR1 SGHRS and CDR2 YFSETQ. The V end lost 1 base, the J end lost 9 bases, and 14 bases lay between the germline ends. This CDR3 has 15 residues. Written as DNA, the CDR3 is TGCGCCAGCAGCTTGAATCAGGGGCTGGCTTCACCCCTCCACTTT. Residues: CASSLNQGLASPLHF. Complete variable domain (other parts from reference TRBV5-1 and TRBJ1-6): KAGVTQTPRYLIKTRGQQVTLSCSPISGHRSVSWYQQTPGQGLQFLFEYFSETQRNKGNFPGRFSGRQFSNSRSEMNVSTLELGDSALYLCASSLNQGLASPLHFGNGTRLTVT.

Many counts were recorded for this clonotype. The genes are TRBV7-3 and TRBJ1-5; a weak D match, TRBD1 (6 bases). The V end was cut by 7 bases, the J end by 0 bases, with 16 bases between. In germline, CDR1 is SGHTA, CDR2 FQGTGA. The CDR3 is made up of 16 amino acids. CDR3 protein: CASIFRTDYSNQPQHF. The CDR3 region has the DNA TGTGCCAGCATCTTCAGGACAGACTATAGCAATCAGCCCCAGCATTTT. Full variable domain (outside the CDR3, taken from reference TRBV7-3 and TRBJ1-5): GAGVSQTPSNKVTEKGKYVELRCDPISGHTALYWYRQSLGQGPEFLIYFQGTGAADDSGLPNDRFFAVRPEGSVSTLKIQRTERGDSAVYLCASIFRTDYSNQPQHFGDGTRLSIL.

Only a few counts were recorded for this clonotype. The V gene is TRBV6-2 or TRBV6-3, the J gene TRBJ2-1, with TRBD2 as a possible D gene (5 bases). CDR3 length equals 16 residues. CDR1 and CDR2 from the germline V gene are MNHEY and SVGEGT. The V end lost 6 bases, the J end lost 2 bases, and 17 bases lay between the germline ends. CDR3 sequence reads: CASSRAAGPTYNEQFF. The CDR3 DNA follows: TGTGCCAGCAGCCGAGCCGCGGGCCCCACCTACAATGAGCAGTTCTTC.

The chain is built from TRBV12-3 or TRBV12-4 and TRBJ2-7; TRBD1 might be the D (5 bases). CDR3 length: 14 residues. With 4 bases removed from V and 3 bases from J, the gap between germline ends came to 13 bases. The CDR3 is CASSSGPEFYEQYF. Written as DNA, the CDR3 is TGTGCCAGCAGTTCAGGGCCGGAGTTCTACGAGCAGTACTTC.

This clonotype was recorded many times. The rearrangement links TRBV7-6 to TRBJ2-1; D is undetermined. The CDR3 has 14 residues. Trimming left V 1 base short and J 2 bases short, with 6 bases between. Germline lookup yields CDR1 SGHVS and CDR2 FNYEAQ. CDR3 sequence (DNA): TGTGCCAGCAGCTTAGTTGGCACCTACAATGAGCAGTTCTTC. This sequence encodes CASSLVGTYNEQFF.

The CDR3: CASHVREQYF. The CDR3 nucleotides read TGTGCCAGCCATGTGAGAGAGCAGTACTTC. The chain recombines TRBV18 with TRBJ2-7, with no clear D. The CDR3 consists of 10 residues. The germline V gene has CDR1 KGHSH and CDR2 LQKENI. The ends were cut back, 8 bases at V and 7 bases at J, with 9 bases in the middle.

V usage is TRBV10-3 and J usage is TRBJ1-1; the D gene is possibly TRBD1 (6 bases). Germline CDR1 is ENHRY and CDR2 is SYGVKD. The CDR3 loop spans 13 amino acids. The V end was cut by 7 bases, the J end by 6 bases, with 15 bases between. The CDR3 loop reads CAITQRGEAEAFF. In DNA, the CDR3 is TGTGCCATCACCCAGAGGGGGGAGGCTGAAGCTTTCTTT.

The rearrangement joins TRBV18 to TRBJ1-5; no firm D call. CDR1 is KGHSH, CDR2 LQKENI, per germline. The CDR3 runs to 13 residues. V was clipped by 4 bases and J by 7 bases, with 11 bases between them. The chain's CDR3 is CASSLSSEQPQHF. CDR3 nucleotides: TGTGCCAGCTCACTTTCATCAGAACAGCCCCAGCATTTT.

Ten or more counts support this clonotype. The chain combines TRBV20-1 with TRBJ2-7, with D possibly matching TRBD1 (5 bases). The CDR3 covers 15 residues. From germline, CDR1 is DFQATT and CDR2 SNEGSKA (reference sequence). With 5 bases removed from V and 7 bases from J, the gap between germline ends came to 24 bases. The CDR3 protein is CSAATSGQVGYEQYF. DNA of the CDR3: TGCAGTGCTGCGACTTCAGGACAAGTTGGGTATGAGCAGTACTTC.

This clonotype was seen at least ten times. The chain couples TRBV12-3 or TRBV12-4 to TRBJ1-3; no clear D. Between the trimmed V and J ends, which lost 6 bases and 0 bases, there was a span of 12 bases. The CDR3 runs 15 residues. The DNA of the CDR3 is TGTGCCAGCAGCCAGACGGCAAACTCTGGAAACACCATATATTTT. Translated: CASSQTANSGNTIYF.

There are many counts of this clonotype. The chain carries TRBV7-6 and TRBJ2-7; TRBD2 matches at 7 bases. The CDR3 extends over 12 amino acids. The germline V gene encodes CDR1 SGHVS and CDR2 FNYEAQ. V was pared by 0 bases and J by 7 bases, with 0 bases of the junction left unmatched. The CDR3 spells CASSLAGGEQYF. CDR3 nucleotide sequence: TGTGCCAGCAGCTTAGCGGGGGGGGAGCAGTACTTC. The variable domain in full, completed from reference TRBV7-6 and TRBJ2-7, reads GAGVSQSPRYKVTKRGQDVALRCDPISGHVSLYWYRQALGQGPEFLTYFNYEAQQDKSGLPNDRFSAERPEGSISTLTIQRTEQRDSAMYRCASSLAGGEQYFGPGTRLTVT.

This clonotype was observed a few times. One end of the junction varies from germline; a read error may be responsible. The J gene is TRBJ2-5, the V gene TRBV5-6, with D perhaps TRBD2 (5 bases). This CDR3 is built from 14 residues. Germline lookup yields CDR1 SGHDT and CDR2 YYEEEE. The CDR3 bases are TGTACCAGCAGCTTCGGAGGACTCCAAGAGACCCAGTACTTC. Translation: CTSSFGGLQETQYF.

This clonotype was observed a handful of times. This chain joins TRBV10-3 and TRBJ2-6; 7 bases align to TRBD2. J lost 0 bases, V lost 4 bases, and 6 bases had no gene match. The germline CDR1 and CDR2 sequences are ENHRY and SYGVKD. The CDR3 runs to 17 residues. The CDR3 sequence is CAISVEAGFSGANVLTF. In DNA, the CDR3 is TGTGCCATCAGTGTAGAAGCGGGGTTCTCTGGGGCCAACGTCCTGACTTTC.

The V gene is TRBV5-6, the J gene TRBJ2-1, with 10 positions matching TRBD1. The V segment lost 4 bases and the J segment 7 bases; nucleotides outside the gene matches: 14. CDR1 SGHDT and CDR2 YYEEEE come from the germline V gene. The CDR3 runs 17 residues. The CDR3 spells CASSQVLGQGGPNEQFF. CDR3 sequence (DNA): TGTGCCAGCAGCCAAGTACTAGGACAGGGGGGACCGAATGAGCAGTTCTTC.

This clonotype appeared many times. The gene calls are TRBV7-2 and TRBJ2-3; unclear D gene. The CDR3 runs to 13 residues. Trimming shortened V by 4 bases and J by 2 bases, and 7 bases separated the two germline ends. Germline V CDR1 and CDR2: SGHTA, FQGNSA. CDR3 protein: CASSYGITDTQYF. The CDR3 nucleotides read TGTGCCAGCAGCTACGGAATCACAGATACGCAGTATTTT.

This clonotype was observed once. The rearrangement links TRBV10-1 to TRBJ2-3; D might be TRBD2 (5 bases). The V gene lost 4 bases and the J gene lost 0 bases, with 11 bases spanning the gap. Germline V gives CDR1 WNHNN, CDR2 SYGVQD (reference sequence). The length of the CDR3 is 15 residues. Here the CDR3 reads CASSGGLASTDTQYF. In DNA, the CDR3 is TGCGCCAGCAGTGGAGGGCTCGCGAGCACAGATACGCAGTATTTT.